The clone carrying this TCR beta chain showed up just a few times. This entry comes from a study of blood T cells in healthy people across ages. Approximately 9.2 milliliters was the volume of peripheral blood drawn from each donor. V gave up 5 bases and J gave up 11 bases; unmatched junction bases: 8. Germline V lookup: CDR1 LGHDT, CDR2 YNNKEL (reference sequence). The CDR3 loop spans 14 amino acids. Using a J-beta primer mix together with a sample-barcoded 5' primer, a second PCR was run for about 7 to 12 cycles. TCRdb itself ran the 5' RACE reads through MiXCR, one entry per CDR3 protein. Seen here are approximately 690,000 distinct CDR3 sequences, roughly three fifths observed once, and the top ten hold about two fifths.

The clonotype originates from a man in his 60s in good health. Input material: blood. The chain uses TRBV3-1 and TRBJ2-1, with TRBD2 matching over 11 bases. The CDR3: CASSSQPSGGKQFF. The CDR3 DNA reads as TGTGCCAGCAGCTCCCAGCCTAGCGGGGGGAAGCAGTTCTTC.